These T cell receptor beta chains were read from a single sample in a study of CD8+CD57+ T cells in acquired aplastic anemia. A single record per CDR3 protein comes from TCRdb applying MiXCR to the reads. The data hold around 430,000 distinct CDR3 sequences, with 25% to 40% observed a single time. Sequencing was done on a sample of sorted CD4+, CD8+, or CD8+CD57+ T cells (not recorded which) from PBMCs. These receptors were obtained from a human donor with aplastic anemia. The CDR3 runs from the conserved cysteine through the conserved F or W. A D gene is named only where the DNA matches it firmly. The size of a clone is reported for some rows only, either as once, few or many, or as a class for expanded clones.

clone size | D gene | J gene | V gene | CDR3 DNA | CDR3 protein
many | TRBD1 | TRBJ2-1 | TRBV15 | TGTGCCACTTGGGACAGGTTACTATACAATGAGCAGTTCTTC | CATWDRLLYNEQFF
NA | TRBD1 | TRBJ1-1 | TRBV19 | TGTGCCAGTAGTACGACCGGGACAGGGGTAACTGAAGCTTTCTTT | CASSTTGTGVTEAFF
NA | TRBD2 | TRBJ2-3 | TRBV20-1 | TGCAGTGCCGAACTAGCGGGGGGGCGAGCAGATACGCAGTATTTT | CSAELAGGRADTQYF
few | NA | TRBJ2-1 | TRBV7-2 | TGTGCCAGCAGCTTAGGTGGGCCCTCCTACAATGAGCAGTTCTTC | CASSLGGPSYNEQFF
many | TRBD2 | TRBJ2-7 | TRBV7-2 | TGTGCCAGCAGCTCCCTAGCGGGAAGTGAGCAGTACTTC | CASSSLAGSEQYF
many | NA | TRBJ2-7 | TRBV19 | TGTGCCAGTAGTCGCGACAGCTACGAGCAGTACTTC | CASSRDSYEQYF
NA | TRBD2 | TRBJ2-5 | TRBV5-1 | TGCGCCAGCAGCTCAAGCCCGCCTAGCGGGAGGGTACAAGAGACCCAGTACTTC | CASSSSPPSGRVQETQYF
NA | NA | TRBJ1-1 | TRBV2 | TGTGCCAGCAGCGCACAGGGATTAAATCGGGGGACTGAAGCTTTCTTT | CASSAQGLNRGTEAFF
few | TRBD2 | TRBJ2-1 | TRBV19 | TGTGCCAGTAGTATTAGCGGGAGTAGCTCCTACAATGAGCAGTTCTTC | CASSISGSSSYNEQFF
few | NA | TRBJ1-1 | TRBV2 | TGTGCCAGCAGTGTACAGGGCCTAAATGAAGCTTTCTTT | CASSVQGLNEAFF
NA | TRBD1 | TRBJ2-7 | TRBV10-3 | TGTGCCAGCAGCCGGAGGGACAGGGGGTCCCCCTACGAGCAGTACTTC | CASSRRDRGSPYEQYF
many | NA | TRBJ2-7 | TRBV5-1 | TGCGCCAGCAGCTTTTGGGGGCGCGAGCAGTACTTC | CASSFWGREQYF
NA | NA | TRBJ1-2 | TRBV29-1 | TGCAGCGTTGAAGTGGGGTCAGGCTACACCTTC | CSVEVGSGYTF
once | TRBD1 | TRBJ2-6 | TRBV5-1 | TGCGCCAGCAGCCCAGCGACAGGGAGCCTCTCCGGGGCCAACGTCCTGACTTTC | CASSPATGSLSGANVLTF
NA | NA | TRBJ2-5 | TRBV7-2 | TGTGCCAGCAGCTTAGCGCCTGTGGGGTCGGGGAGGCAAGAGACCCAGTACTTC | CASSLAPVGSGRQETQYF
many | TRBD2 | TRBJ2-7 | TRBV20-1 | TGCAGTGCTCGCTCCGGGACTAGCGGGACCTCCTACGAGCAGTACTTC | CSARSGTSGTSYEQYF
many | NA | TRBJ2-6 | TRBV20-1 | TGCAGTGGAAGATCTGGGGCCAACGTCCTGACTTTC | CSGRSGANVLTF
NA | NA | TRBJ2-5 | TRBV7-2 | TGTGCCAGCAGCTTAGAAGGCAGGGACCAAGAGACCCAGTACTTC | CASSLEGRDQETQYF
many | NA | TRBJ2-3 | TRBV29-1 | TGCAGCGTTGAAGACATATCGAGAAACTCGGTCACAGATACGCAGTATTTT | CSVEDISRNSVTDTQYF
NA | TRBD1 | TRBJ2-7 | TRBV6-1 | TGTGCCAGCGGGACAGGGCTTCCCTACGAGCAGTACTTC | CASGTGLPYEQYF
few | NA | TRBJ1-1 | TRBV7-9 | TGTGCCGGCAGCTTAGGGTGGGACACTGAAGCTTTCTTT | CAGSLGWDTEAFF
few | TRBD1 | TRBJ1-6 | TRBV25-1 | TGTGCCAGCTCACCTGACAGGGCAGATTCACCCCTCCACTTT | CASSPDRADSPLHF
NA | NA | TRBJ1-2 | TRBV24-1 | TGTGCCACCAGTTTAACCGGTATCGGCTATGGCTACACCTTC | CATSLTGIGYGYTF
few | NA | TRBJ2-2 | TRBV3-1 | TGTGCCAGCCCAGGGGAGCTGTTTTTT | CASPGELFF
many | NA | TRBJ1-6 | TRBV2 | TGTGCCAGCAGTCTTGGTCTCTATAATTCACCCCTCCACTTT | CASSLGLYNSPLHF
many | NA | TRBJ1-6 | TRBV20-1 | TGCAGTGCTGCCCGAGGGGGGGGTACGGCAGATTCACCCCTCCACTTT | CSAARGGGTADSPLHF
NA | NA | TRBJ2-1 | TRBV7-3 | TGTGCCAGCAGCTCTGGGTGGCGGCCAAAACACAATGAGCAGTTCTTC | CASSSGWRPKHNEQFF
few | NA | TRBJ2-5 | TRBV20-1 | TGCAGTGCTAGAAACTCAGAGACCCAGTACTTC | CSARNSETQYF
few | NA | TRBJ2-3 | TRBV24-1 | TGTGCCACCAGTGATTTTCAGGGAAGCACAGATACGCAGTATTTT | CATSDFQGSTDTQYF